This T cell receptor (beta chain) derives from a study of monozygotic twins with inflammatory bowel disease. The CDR3 has 15 residues. The germline CDR1 and CDR2 sequences are LGHNA and YSLEER. TCRdb reprocessed the 5' RACE reads and stores each CDR3 protein as one record, lacking DNA. Its clone listing holds just over 300,000 distinct CDR3 sequences. Isolation of total RNA was performed on whole blood, with no prior T cell sorting. Specimen: blood. This sequence joins TRBV4-3 and TRBJ2-7. The sequence derives from a human donor with ulcerative colitis or Crohn's disease, or a healthy co-twin of an affected twin (not recorded which). The CDR3 loop reads CASSQGWTSAYEQYF.